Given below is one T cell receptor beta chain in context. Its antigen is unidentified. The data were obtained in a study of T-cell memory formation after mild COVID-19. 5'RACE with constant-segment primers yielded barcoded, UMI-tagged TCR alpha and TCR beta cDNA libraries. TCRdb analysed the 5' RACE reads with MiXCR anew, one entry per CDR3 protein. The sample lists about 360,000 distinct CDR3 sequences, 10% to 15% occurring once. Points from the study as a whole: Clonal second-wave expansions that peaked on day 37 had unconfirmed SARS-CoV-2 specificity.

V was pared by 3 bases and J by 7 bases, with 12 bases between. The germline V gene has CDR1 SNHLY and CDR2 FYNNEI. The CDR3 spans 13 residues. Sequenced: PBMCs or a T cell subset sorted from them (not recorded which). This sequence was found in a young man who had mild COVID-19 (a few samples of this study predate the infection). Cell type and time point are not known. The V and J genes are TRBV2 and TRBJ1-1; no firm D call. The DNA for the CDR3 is TGTGCCAGCAGTGAGGGATGGCAAAGTGAAGCTTTCTTT. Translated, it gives CASSEGWQSEAFF.